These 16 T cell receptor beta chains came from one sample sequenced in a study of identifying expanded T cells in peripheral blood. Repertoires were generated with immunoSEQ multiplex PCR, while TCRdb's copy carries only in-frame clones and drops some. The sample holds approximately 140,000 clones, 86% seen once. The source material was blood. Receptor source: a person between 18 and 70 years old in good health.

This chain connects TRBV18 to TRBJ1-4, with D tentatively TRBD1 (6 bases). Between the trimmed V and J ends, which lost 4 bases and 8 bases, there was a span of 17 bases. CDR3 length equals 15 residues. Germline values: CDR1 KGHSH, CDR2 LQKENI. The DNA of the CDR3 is TGTGCCAGCTCACGCTCGGGGGGGCTAGGAGAAAAACTGTTTTTT. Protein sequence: CASSRSGGLGEKLFF.

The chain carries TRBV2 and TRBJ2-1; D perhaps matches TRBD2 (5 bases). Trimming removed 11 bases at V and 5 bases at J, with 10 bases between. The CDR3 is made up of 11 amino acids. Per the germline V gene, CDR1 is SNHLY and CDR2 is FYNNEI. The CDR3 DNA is TGTGCCGAGCGGAGTAACAATGAGCAGTTCTTC. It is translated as CAERSNNEQFF.

CDR3 nucleotides: TGTGCCAGCAGCCCGTTCGCGAGGATCGAGGAGCAGTACTTC. This encodes CASSPFARIEEQYF. The V gene is TRBV7-9, the J gene TRBJ2-7, with no clear D. Germline V gives CDR1 SEHNR, CDR2 FQNEAQ (reference sequence). Trimming pared 5 bases from V and 7 bases from J, leaving 18 bases between. The CDR3 is 14 residues long.

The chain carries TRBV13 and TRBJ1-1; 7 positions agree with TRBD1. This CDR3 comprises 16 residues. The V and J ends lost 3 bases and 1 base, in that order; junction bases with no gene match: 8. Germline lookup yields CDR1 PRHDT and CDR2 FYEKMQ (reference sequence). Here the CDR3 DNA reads TGTGCCAGCAGCTTGGAAGGGGGCGGTCAGAACACTGAAGCTTTCTTT. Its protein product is CASSLEGGGQNTEAFF.

CDR3 DNA sequence: TGTGCCAGCAGCCAACTTCCTCTCAATCAGCCCCAGCATTTT. Protein product: CASSQLPLNQPQHF. This chain uses TRBV16 with TRBJ1-5; D is ambiguous. The CDR3 is made up of 14 amino acids. Germline CDR1 KGHSY, CDR2 FQNENV. Trimming took 2 bases from V and 3 from J, leaving 8 bases between them.

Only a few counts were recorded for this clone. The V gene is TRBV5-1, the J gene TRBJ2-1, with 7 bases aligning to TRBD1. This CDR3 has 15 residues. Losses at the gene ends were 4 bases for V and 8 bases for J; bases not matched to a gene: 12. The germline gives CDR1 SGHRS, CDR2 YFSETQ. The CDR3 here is CASSDRGQVSDEQFF. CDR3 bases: TGCGCCAGCAGCGACCGAGGACAGGTGTCAGATGAGCAGTTCTTC.

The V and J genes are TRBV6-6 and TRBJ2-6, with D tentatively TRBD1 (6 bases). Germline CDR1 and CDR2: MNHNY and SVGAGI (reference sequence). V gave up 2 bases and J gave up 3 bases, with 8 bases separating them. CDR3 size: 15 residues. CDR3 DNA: TGTGCCAGCAGTTACGACAGGAGTGGGGCCAACGTCCTGACTTTC. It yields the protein CASSYDRSGANVLTF.

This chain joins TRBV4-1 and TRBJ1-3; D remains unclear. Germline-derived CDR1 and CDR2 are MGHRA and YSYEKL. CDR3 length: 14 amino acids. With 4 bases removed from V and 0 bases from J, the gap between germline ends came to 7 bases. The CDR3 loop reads CASSRELSGNTIYF. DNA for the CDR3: TGCGCCAGCAGCCGGGAGCTCTCTGGAAACACCATATATTTT.

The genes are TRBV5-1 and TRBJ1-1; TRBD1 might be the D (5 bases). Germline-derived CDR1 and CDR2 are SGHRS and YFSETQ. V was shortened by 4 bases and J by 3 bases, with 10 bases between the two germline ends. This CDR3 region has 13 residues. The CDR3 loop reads CASSTRVYTEAFF. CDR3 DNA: TGCGCCAGCAGCACCAGGGTTTACACTGAAGCTTTCTTT.

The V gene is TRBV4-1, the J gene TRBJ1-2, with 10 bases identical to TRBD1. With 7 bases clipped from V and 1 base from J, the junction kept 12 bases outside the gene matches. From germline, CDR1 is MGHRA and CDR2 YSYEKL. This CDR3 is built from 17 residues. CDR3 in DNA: TGCGCCAGCACCGAGTCATACGGGACAGGGGTTAACTATGGCTACACCTTC. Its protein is CASTESYGTGVNYGYTF.

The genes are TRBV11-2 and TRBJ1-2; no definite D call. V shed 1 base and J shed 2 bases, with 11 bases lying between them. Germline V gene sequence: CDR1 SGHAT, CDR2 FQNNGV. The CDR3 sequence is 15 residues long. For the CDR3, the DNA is TGTGCCAGCAGCTTAGCACAACTCACCAACTATGGCTACACCTTC. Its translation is CASSLAQLTNYGYTF.

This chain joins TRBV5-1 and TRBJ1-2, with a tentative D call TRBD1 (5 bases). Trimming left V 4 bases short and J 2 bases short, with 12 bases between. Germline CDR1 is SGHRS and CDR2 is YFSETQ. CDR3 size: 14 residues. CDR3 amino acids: CASSPIGENYGYTF. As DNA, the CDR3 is TGCGCCAGCAGCCCTATAGGGGAGAACTATGGCTACACCTTC.

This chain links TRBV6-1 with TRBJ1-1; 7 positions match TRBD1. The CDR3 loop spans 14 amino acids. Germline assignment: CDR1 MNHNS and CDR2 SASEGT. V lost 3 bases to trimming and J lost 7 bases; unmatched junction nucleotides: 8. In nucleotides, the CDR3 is TGTGCCAGCAGTGAGTACGGACAGGCGAGTGAAGCTTTCTTT. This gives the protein CASSEYGQASEAFF.

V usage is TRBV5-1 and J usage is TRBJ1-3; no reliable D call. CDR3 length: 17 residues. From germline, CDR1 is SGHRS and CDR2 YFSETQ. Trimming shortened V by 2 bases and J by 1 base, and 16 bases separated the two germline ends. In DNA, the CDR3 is TGCGCCAGCAGCTTAGTCGCCGGAGCCTATTCTGGAAACACCATATATTTT. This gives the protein CASSLVAGAYSGNTIYF.

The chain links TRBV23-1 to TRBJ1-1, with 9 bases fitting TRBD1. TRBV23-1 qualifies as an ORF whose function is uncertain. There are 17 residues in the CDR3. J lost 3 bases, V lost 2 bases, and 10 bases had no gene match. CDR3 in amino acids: CASSQGDRAGRDTEAFF. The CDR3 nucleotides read TGCGCCAGCAGTCAAGGGGACAGGGCGGGTCGGGACACTGAAGCTTTCTTT.

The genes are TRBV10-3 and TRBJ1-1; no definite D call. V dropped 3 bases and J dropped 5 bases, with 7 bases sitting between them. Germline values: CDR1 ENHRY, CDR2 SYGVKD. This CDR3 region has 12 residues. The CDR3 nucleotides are TGTGCCATCAGTGAAAGGGAAACTGAAGCTTTCTTT. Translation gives CAISERETEAFF.